The 20 T cell receptor beta chains presented below share a single source sample, sequenced in a study of blood T cell repertoires in COVID-19. TCRdb's table, derived via immunoSEQ multiplex PCR, lists solely in-frame clones and lacks some. The data contain approximately 120,000 clones, roughly four fifths of them seen just once; the ten biggest clones take up 4.5% to 6%. The source material was peripheral blood. These receptors originate from an elderly man with COVID-19, enrolled during active disease.

This chain links TRBV29-1 with TRBJ1-3; 8 positions match TRBD1. V lost 6 bases and J lost 3; bases outside the gene matches: 4. CDR3 length: 13 residues. Germline V CDR1 and CDR2: SQVTM, ANQGSEA. DNA of the CDR3: TGCAGCGTGTGGGACAGGCTTGGAAACACCATATATTTT. Its protein is CSVWDRLGNTIYF.

This chain links TRBV5-1 with TRBJ1-5, with a weak D call TRBD1 (6 bases). V was clipped by 6 bases and J by 4 bases, with 11 bases between them. The CDR3 is 13 amino acids. Germline CDR1 SGHRS, CDR2 YFSETQ. The CDR3 coding sequence is TGCGCCAGCAAAGGGGGGGAGAATCAGCCCCAGCATTTT. Protein: CASKGGENQPQHF. Based on the CDR3 plus reference TRBV5-1 and TRBJ1-5, the full variable domain is KAGVTQTPRYLIKTRGQQVTLSCSPISGHRSVSWYQQTPGQGLQFLFEYFSETQRNKGNFPGRFSGRQFSNSRSEMNVSTLELGDSALYLCASKGGENQPQHFGDGTRLSIL.

V is TRBV28 and J is TRBJ2-3; 7 nucleotides match TRBD1. Germline V gives CDR1 MDHEN, CDR2 SYDVKM. V lost 6 bases and J lost 2; bases outside the gene matches: 8. The CDR3 loop spans 15 amino acids. The CDR3 nucleotides are TGTGCCAGCAGCTCCCCGGGACAGTTCACAGATACGCAGTATTTT. Translated: CASSSPGQFTDTQYF.

This clone was counted once. The chain recombines TRBV4-2 with TRBJ2-7; unclear D gene. The CDR3 is 13 amino acids. Germline CDR1 and CDR2: LGHNA and YNFKEQ. Trimming removed 4 bases at V and 3 bases at J, with 10 bases between. DNA of the CDR3: TGTGCCAGCAGCCCAGAATTAAACTACGAGCAGTACTTC. It translates to CASSPELNYEQYF.

This clone is medium-sized in the sample. This chain uses TRBV7-2 with TRBJ2-5, with D possibly TRBD1 on 7 matching bases. The CDR3 extends over 14 amino acids. V was cut by 5 bases and J by 5 bases, with 15 bases left in between. CDR1 and CDR2 from the germline V gene are SGHTA and FQGNSA. CDR3 nucleotide sequence: TGTGCCAGCAGCCCAAGACAGGGACTGGAGACCCAGTACTTC. It encodes CASSPRQGLETQYF. The full variable domain, completed using reference TRBV7-2 and TRBJ2-5, is GAGVSQSPSNKVTEKGKDVELRCDPISGHTALYWYRQSLGQGLEFLIYFQGNSAPDKSGLPSDRFSAERTGGSVSTLTIQRTQQEDSAVYLCASSPRQGLETQYFGPGTRLLVL.

The rearrangement links TRBV11-2 to TRBJ2-7; the D is unclear. Trimming stripped 5 bases from V and 5 bases from J, with 10 bases between. CDR1 is SGHAT, CDR2 FQNNGV, per germline. The CDR3 sequence is 12 residues long. The CDR3 spells CASSPFSDEQYF. DNA of the CDR3: TGTGCCAGCAGCCCCTTTTCTGACGAGCAGTACTTC.

The chain couples TRBV28 to TRBJ2-7; 9 bases align to TRBD2. Germline CDR1 reads MDHEN; CDR2 reads SYDVKM. J gave up 7 bases and V 1 base, and 11 bases lay outside the gene matches. This CDR3 is 16 amino acids long. The DNA of the CDR3 is TGTGCCAGCAGTTTATCTAGCGGGACAGAGTCGTGGGAGCAGTACTTC. Encoded protein: CASSLSSGTESWEQYF.

V gene TRBV3-1 (or the pseudogene TRBV3-2) combines with J gene TRBJ1-1; tentative D call: TRBD1 (5 bases). CDR1 is LGHDT and CDR2 is YNNKEL in the germline V gene (reference sequence). CDR3 size: 13 residues. Trimming left V 1 base short and J 11 bases short, with 14 bases between. The CDR3 DNA sequence: TGTGCCAGCAGCCAAGGCACAGGAGTCGTGGCTTTCTTT. This encodes CASSQGTGVVAFF.

J is TRBJ2-7 and V is TRBV15, with D possibly being TRBD2 (6 bases). Trimming stripped 8 bases from V and 2 bases from J, with 10 bases between. The germline V gene has CDR1 LNHNV and CDR2 YYDKDF (reference sequence). This CDR3 region has 12 residues. The CDR3 here is CATGEATYEQYF. The CDR3 bases are TGTGCCACCGGGGAGGCTACCTACGAGCAGTACTTC.

The chain recombines TRBV11-2 with TRBJ2-7; D perhaps matches TRBD1 (6 bases). This CDR3 has 14 amino acids. Germline V gives CDR1 SGHAT, CDR2 FQNNGV. Trimming stripped 5 bases from V and 1 base from J, with 12 bases between. CDR3 sequence: CASSMGHSSYEQYF. The CDR3 DNA reads as TGTGCCAGCAGCATGGGACATTCGTCCTACGAGCAGTACTTC.

The genes are TRBV5-1 and TRBJ2-3, with TRBD1 as a possible D gene (6 bases). CDR1 SGHRS and CDR2 YFSETQ come from the germline V gene. Deletions cut 4 bases from V and 2 bases from J, with 17 bases between. The CDR3 consists of 16 residues. In nucleotides, the CDR3 is TGCGCCAGCAGCACGGCCGTGGCAGGGGACACAGATACGCAGTATTTT. It yields the protein CASSTAVAGDTDTQYF.

This clone was observed a few times. This rearrangement joins TRBV6-5 to TRBJ2-7, with D possibly being TRBD2 (5 bases). The CDR3 covers 14 residues. Looked up from germline, CDR1 is MNHEY and CDR2 is SVGAGI. V lost 6 bases, J lost 2 bases, and 14 bases lay in between. Written as DNA, the CDR3 is TGTGCCAGCAGCACCATTGGAGGAACCTACGAGCAGTACTTC. The encoded protein is CASSTIGGTYEQYF.

The genes are TRBV9 and TRBJ2-3; 8 nucleotides align to TRBD1. Germline values: CDR1 SGDLS, CDR2 YYNGEE. The V and J ends lost 0 bases and 0 bases, in that order; junction bases with no gene match: 3. There are 16 residues in the CDR3. CDR3 in amino acids: CASSVEWTGSTDTQYF. CDR3 DNA sequence: TGTGCCAGCAGCGTAGAGTGGACAGGGAGCACAGATACGCAGTATTTT.

The V gene is TRBV10-3, the J gene TRBJ1-2; tentative D call: TRBD1 (6 bases). Germline V lookup: CDR1 ENHRY, CDR2 SYGVKD. The V gene lost 4 bases and the J gene lost 4 bases, with 16 bases spanning the gap. The CDR3 sequence is 15 residues long. CDR3 amino acids: CAISVGTSRPYGYTF. The CDR3 coding sequence is TGTGCCATCAGTGTTGGGACATCTAGGCCCTATGGCTACACCTTC.

The CDR3 is CASRDGRNYGYTF. The CDR3, as DNA: TGTGCCAGCAGGGATGGGAGAAACTATGGCTACACCTTC. The genes are TRBV5-4 and TRBJ1-2; D uncertain. Trimming cost V 5 bases and J 2 bases, with 10 bases left between them. The CDR3 contains 13 residues. Germline V gene sequence: CDR1 SGHNT, CDR2 YYREEE (reference sequence).

V gene TRBV28 combines with J gene TRBJ1-4; TRBD1 is a possible D gene (6 bases). Germline CDR1 is MDHEN and CDR2 is SYDVKM. Trimming took off 8 bases at V and 3 bases at J, with 16 bases between the two ends. This CDR3 spans 15 amino acids. This CDR3 is CASQSGGMPNEKLFF. The CDR3 bases are TGTGCCAGCCAAAGTGGGGGCATGCCTAATGAAAAACTGTTTTTT.

This sequence joins TRBV19 and TRBJ1-5, with TRBD1 identical over 9 bases. This CDR3 is 15 amino acids long. The J segment lost 4 bases and the V segment lost 5 bases, leaving 6 bases of the junction unmatched. Looked up from germline, CDR1 is LNHDA and CDR2 is SQIVND (reference sequence). CDR3 sequence (DNA): TGTGCCAGTAGTCCGGGACAGGGAAAGAATCAGCCCCAGCATTTT. Its translation is CASSPGQGKNQPQHF.

The rearrangement uses TRBV15 and TRBJ2-1; D possibly corresponds to TRBD2 (6 bases). The germline CDR1 and CDR2 sequences are LNHNV and YYDKDF (reference sequence). This CDR3 has 17 amino acids. Trimming pared 0 bases from V and 3 bases from J, leaving 15 bases between. CDR3 nucleotides: TGTGCCACCAGCAGAGATGTACGACGGGGACTCTACAATGAGCAGTTCTTC. It codes for CATSRDVRRGLYNEQFF.

The chain combines TRBV6-5 with TRBJ2-2, with TRBD2 identical over 10 bases. V trimming: 6 bases; J trimming: 6 bases; junction bases outside the gene matches: 7. Germline lookup yields CDR1 MNHEY and CDR2 SVGAGI. This CDR3 contains 15 residues. CDR3 DNA: TGTGCCAGCAGCTGGCTAGCGGGAGAGGCCGGGGAGCTGTTTTTT. Protein: CASSWLAGEAGELFF.

The chain couples TRBV4-2 to TRBJ1-1; D remains ambiguous. V shed 0 bases and J shed 0 bases, with 8 bases lying between them. The V gene's germline CDR1 is LGHNA and CDR2 YNFKEQ. The CDR3 loop spans 15 amino acids. CDR3 amino acids: CASSQDRGMNTEAFF. In nucleotides, the CDR3 is TGTGCCAGCAGCCAAGATCGAGGTATGAACACTGAAGCTTTCTTT.